The clone carrying this T cell receptor (beta chain) has ten or more counts. Its antigen is undetermined. These data originate in a study of neurological immune-mediated disorders. The unsorted libraries had their origin in 2 million PBMCs stored at -80 C. Trimming pared 0 bases from V and 0 bases from J, leaving 23 bases between. The CDR3 loop spans 19 amino acids. Germline CDR1 and CDR2: DFQATT and SNEGSKA (reference sequence). 5'RACE generated cDNA with 10-nucleotide random UMIs. Each CDR3 protein gets one entry after TCRdb re-called the 5' RACE reads with MiXCR. Found here are 25,000 to 35,000 distinct CDR3 sequences, approximately 12% of them singletons; the top ten hold 7.8%. Notes on the study in general: The greatest TCR clonal expansion occurred in HTLV-1-associated myelopathy and the least in multiple sclerosis, which fell below healthy controls. CDR3 amino acid sequences found in expanded clones were never shared across subjects, suggesting private repertoires in all groups.

The source is a man between 60 and 75 years old in good health. Material: PBMCs. The chain couples TRBV20-1 to TRBJ2-5; no firm D call. CDR3 nucleotide sequence: TGCAGTGCTAGAGATCAATCCGAGATCGGCAGGCAGTACCAAGAGACCCAGTACTTC. This sequence encodes CSARDQSEIGRQYQETQYF.